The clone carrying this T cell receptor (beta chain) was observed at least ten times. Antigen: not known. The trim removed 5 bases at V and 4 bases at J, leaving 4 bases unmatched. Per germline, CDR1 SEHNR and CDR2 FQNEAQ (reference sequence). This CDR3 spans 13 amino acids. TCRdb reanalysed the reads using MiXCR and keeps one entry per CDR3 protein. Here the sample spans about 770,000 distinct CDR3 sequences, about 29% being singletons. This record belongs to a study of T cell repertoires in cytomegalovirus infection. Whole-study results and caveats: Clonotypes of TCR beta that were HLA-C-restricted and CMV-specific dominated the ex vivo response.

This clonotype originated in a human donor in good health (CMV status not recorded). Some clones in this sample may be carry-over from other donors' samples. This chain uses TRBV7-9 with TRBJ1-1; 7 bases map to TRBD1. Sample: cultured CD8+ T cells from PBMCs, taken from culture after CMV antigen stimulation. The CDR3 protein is CASSRGTVTEAFF. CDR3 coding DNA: TGTGCCAGCAGCCGAGGGACAGTCACTGAAGCTTTCTTT.